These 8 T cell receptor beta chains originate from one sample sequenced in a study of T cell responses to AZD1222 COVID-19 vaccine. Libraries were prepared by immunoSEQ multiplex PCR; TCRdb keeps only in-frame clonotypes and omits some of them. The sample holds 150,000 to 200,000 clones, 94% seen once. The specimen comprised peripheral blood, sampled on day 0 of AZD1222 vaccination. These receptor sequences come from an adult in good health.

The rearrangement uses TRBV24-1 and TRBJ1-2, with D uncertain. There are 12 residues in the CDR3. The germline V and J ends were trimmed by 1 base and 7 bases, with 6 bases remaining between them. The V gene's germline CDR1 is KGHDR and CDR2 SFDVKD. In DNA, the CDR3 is TGTGCCACCAGTGATTTAGAAGGTGGCTACACCTTC. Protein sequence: CATSDLEGGYTF.

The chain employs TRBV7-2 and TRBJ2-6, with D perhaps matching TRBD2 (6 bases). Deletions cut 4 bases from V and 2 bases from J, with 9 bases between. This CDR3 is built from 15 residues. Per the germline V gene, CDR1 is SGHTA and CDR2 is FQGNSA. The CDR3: CASSSPGAGANVLTF. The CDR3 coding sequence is TGTGCCAGCAGCTCTCCGGGGGCTGGGGCCAACGTCCTGACTTTC.

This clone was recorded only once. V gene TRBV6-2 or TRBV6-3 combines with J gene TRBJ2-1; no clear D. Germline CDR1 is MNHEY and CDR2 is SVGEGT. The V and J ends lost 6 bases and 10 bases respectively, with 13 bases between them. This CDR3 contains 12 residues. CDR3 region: CASSSIEREQFF. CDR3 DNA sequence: TGTGCCAGCAGCTCTATCGAGAGGGAGCAGTTCTTC.

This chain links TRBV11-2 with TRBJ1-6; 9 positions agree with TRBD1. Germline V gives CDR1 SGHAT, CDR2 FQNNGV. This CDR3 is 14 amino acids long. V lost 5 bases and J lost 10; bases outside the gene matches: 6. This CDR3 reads CASSPSTGGSPLHF. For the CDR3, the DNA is TGTGCCAGCAGCCCCTCGACAGGGGGGTCACCCCTCCACTTT.

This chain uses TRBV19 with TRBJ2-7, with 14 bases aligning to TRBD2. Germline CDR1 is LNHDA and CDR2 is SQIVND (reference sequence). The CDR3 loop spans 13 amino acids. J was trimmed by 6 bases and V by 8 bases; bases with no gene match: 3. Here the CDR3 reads CASGTSGSGEQYF. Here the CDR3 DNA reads TGTGCCAGTGGGACTAGCGGGAGTGGCGAGCAGTACTTC.

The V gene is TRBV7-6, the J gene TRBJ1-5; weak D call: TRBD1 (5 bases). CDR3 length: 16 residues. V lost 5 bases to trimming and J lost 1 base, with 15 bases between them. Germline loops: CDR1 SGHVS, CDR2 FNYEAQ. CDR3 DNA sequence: TGTGCCAGCAGCCGCGAGCAGGGATCGAGCAATCAGCCCCAGCATTTT. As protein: CASSREQGSSNQPQHF.

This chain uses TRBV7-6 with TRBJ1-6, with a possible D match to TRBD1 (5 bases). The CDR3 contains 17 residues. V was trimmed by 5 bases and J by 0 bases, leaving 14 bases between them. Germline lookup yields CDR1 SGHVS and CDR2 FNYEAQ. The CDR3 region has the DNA TGTGCCAGCAGCCAATTCGGGGGGAGCTCCTATAATTCACCCCTCCACTTT. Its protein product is CASSQFGGSSYNSPLHF.

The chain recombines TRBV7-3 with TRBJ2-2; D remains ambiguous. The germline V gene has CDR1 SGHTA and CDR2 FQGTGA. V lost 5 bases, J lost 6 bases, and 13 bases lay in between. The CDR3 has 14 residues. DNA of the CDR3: TGTGCCAGCAGCCGACAAGACAAGCCCGGGGAGCTGTTTTTT. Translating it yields CASSRQDKPGELFF. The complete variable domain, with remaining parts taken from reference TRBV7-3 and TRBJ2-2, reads GAGVSQTPSNKVTEKGKYVELRCDPISGHTALYWYRQSLGQGPEFLIYFQGTGAADDSGLPNDRFFAVRPEGSVSTLKIQRTERGDSAVYLCASSRQDKPGELFFGEGSRLTVL.